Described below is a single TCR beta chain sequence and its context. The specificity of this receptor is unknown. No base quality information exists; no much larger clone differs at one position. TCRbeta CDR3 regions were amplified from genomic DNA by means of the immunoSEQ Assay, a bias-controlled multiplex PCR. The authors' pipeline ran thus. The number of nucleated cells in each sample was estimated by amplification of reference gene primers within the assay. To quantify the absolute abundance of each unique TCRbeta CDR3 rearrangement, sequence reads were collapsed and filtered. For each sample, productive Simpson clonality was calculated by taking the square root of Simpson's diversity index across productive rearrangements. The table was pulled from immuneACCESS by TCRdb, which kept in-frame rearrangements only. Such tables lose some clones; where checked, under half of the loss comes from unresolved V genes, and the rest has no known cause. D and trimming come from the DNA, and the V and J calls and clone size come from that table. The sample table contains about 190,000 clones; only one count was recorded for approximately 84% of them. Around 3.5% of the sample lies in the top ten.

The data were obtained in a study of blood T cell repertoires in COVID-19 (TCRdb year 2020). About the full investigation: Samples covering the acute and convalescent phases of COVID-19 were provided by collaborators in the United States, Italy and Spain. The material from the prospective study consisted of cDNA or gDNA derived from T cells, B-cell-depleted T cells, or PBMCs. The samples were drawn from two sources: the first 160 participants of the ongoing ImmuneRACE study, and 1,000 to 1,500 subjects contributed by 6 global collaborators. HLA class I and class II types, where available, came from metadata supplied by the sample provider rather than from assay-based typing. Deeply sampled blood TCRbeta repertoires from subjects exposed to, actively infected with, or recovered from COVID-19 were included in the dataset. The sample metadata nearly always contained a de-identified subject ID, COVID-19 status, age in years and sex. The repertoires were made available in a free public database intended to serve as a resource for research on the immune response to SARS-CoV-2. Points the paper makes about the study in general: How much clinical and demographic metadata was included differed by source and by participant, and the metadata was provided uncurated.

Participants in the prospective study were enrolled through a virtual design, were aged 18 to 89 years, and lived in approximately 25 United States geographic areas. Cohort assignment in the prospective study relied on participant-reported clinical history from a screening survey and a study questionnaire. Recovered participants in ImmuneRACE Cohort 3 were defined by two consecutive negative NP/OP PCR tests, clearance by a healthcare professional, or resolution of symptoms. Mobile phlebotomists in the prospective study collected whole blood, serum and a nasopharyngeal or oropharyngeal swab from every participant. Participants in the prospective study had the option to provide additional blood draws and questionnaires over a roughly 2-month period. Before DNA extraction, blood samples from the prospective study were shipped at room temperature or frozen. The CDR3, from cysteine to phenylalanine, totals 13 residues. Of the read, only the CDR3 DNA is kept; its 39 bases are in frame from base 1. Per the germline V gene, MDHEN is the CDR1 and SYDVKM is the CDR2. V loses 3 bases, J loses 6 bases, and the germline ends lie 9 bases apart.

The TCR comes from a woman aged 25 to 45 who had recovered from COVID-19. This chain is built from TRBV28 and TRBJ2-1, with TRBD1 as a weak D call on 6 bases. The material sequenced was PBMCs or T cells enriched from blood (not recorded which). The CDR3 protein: CASSFSRGNEQFF. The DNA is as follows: TGTGCCAGCAGTTTTTCCAGGGGCAATGAGCAGTTCTTC.